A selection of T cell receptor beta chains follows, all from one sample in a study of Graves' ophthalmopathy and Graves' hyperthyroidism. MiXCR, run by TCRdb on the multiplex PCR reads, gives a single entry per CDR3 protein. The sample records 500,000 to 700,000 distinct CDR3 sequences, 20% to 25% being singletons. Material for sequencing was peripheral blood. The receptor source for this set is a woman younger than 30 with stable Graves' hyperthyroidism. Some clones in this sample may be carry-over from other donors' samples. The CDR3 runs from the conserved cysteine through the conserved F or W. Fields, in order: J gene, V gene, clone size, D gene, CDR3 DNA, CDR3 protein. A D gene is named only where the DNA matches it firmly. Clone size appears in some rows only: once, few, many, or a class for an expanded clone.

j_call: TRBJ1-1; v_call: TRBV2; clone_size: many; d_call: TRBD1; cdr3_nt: TGTGCCAGCAAAGGACAGGTCACCACTGAAGCTTTCTTT; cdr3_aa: CASKGQVTTEAFF
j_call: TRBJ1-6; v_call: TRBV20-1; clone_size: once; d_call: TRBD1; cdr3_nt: TGCAGTGCTAGGGGGGACAGACATAATTCACCCCTCCACTTT; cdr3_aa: CSARGDRHNSPLHF
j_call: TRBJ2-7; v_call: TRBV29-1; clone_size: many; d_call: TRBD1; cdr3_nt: TGCAGCGCATCAGGGGGTCCCCCCTACGAGCAGTACTTC; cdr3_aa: CSASGGPPYEQYF
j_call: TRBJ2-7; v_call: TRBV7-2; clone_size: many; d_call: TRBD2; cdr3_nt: TGTGCCAGCAGCTTAAGCGGGGGGGCCTACTACGAGCAGTACTTC; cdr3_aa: CASSLSGGAYYEQYF
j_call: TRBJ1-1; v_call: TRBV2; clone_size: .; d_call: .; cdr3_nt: TGTGCCACCTTACAACCGAACACTGAAGCTTTCTTT; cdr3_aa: CATLQPNTEAFF
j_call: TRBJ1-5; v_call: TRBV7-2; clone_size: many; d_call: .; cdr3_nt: TGTGCCAGCAGCTACACACACTCCGAGGCACAGCCCCAGCATTTT; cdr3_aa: CASSYTHSEAQPQHF
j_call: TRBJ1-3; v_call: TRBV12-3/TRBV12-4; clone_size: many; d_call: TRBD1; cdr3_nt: TGTGCCAGCAGTCGACAGGGGAGGGGAAACACCATATATTTT; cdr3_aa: CASSRQGRGNTIYF
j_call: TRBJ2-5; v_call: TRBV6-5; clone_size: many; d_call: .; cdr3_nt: TGTGCCAGCAGTTACTCTTCGTCACTAGGGTATCAAGAGACCCAGTACTTC; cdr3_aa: CASSYSSSLGYQETQYF
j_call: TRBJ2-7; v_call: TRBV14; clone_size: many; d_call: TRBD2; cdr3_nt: TGTGCCAGCAGCCAAATGCGGGAGGAATCCTACGAGCAGTACTTC; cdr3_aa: CASSQMREESYEQYF
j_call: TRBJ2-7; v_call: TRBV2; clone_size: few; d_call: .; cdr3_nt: TGTGCCAGCAGTGAACGTGCAAGTGCTCCCTACTACGAGCAGTACTTC; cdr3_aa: CASSERASAPYYEQYF
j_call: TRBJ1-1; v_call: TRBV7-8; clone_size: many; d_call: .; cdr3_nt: TGTGCCAGCAGGCCCCCAGGGCTGAACACTGAAGCTTTCTTT; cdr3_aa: CASRPPGLNTEAFF
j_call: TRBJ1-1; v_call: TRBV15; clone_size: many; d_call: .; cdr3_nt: TGTGCCACCAGCAGGGAGGGTGGCAGCACTGAAGCTTTCTTT; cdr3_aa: CATSREGGSTEAFF
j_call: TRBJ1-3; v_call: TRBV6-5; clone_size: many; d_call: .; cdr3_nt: TGTGCCAGCAGTTACTCGGACCGAGGAAACACCATATATTTT; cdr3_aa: CASSYSDRGNTIYF
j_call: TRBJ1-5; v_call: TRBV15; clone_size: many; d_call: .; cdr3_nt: TGTGCCACCAGCCCGGGAGGGGCTATCCAGCCCCAGCATTTT; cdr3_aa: CATSPGGAIQPQHF